This entry lists 10 T cell receptor beta chains sequenced from one sample in a study of OX40 agonist ivuxolimab in advanced cancers. Data came from immunoSEQ multiplex PCR; TCRdb stores just in-frame clones and leaves some out. In the table there are 80,000 to 100,000 clones, about 88% of which are singletons. The input for sequencing was CD4+ or CD8+ T cells sorted from blood, taken in a trial of the OX40 agonist ivuxolimab. Receptors originate from an adult with an advanced solid tumor such as melanoma, head and neck, liver or kidney cancer.

The V gene is TRBV29-1, the J gene TRBJ2-3, with 14 nucleotides matching TRBD2. The CDR3 loop spans 16 amino acids. Germline lookup yields CDR1 SQVTM and CDR2 ANQGSEA. After removal of 6 bases from V and 4 bases from J, the junction contained 9 bases not matched to a gene. The CDR3, as DNA: TGCAGCGTGTCGCGACTAGCGGGAGGGCCCTCAGATACGCAGTATTTT. Encoded protein: CSVSRLAGGPSDTQYF.

This chain joins TRBV11-2 and TRBJ1-1; 8 bases map to TRBD1. The V gene end was trimmed by 1 base and the J gene end by 0 bases; junction bases not matched to a gene: 1. The CDR3 is 15 residues long. CDR1 is SGHAT and CDR2 is FQNNGV in the germline V gene. In DNA form, the CDR3 reads TGTGCCAGCAGCTTAGGCAGGGGGCTGAACACTGAAGCTTTCTTT. It yields the protein CASSLGRGLNTEAFF.

The chain has TRBV7-2 and TRBJ2-1; 16 nucleotides agree with TRBD2. The CDR3 has 16 residues. Germline lookup yields CDR1 SGHTA and CDR2 FQGNSA. The ends lost 5 bases at V and 14 bases at J; junction bases unmatched: 12. Here the CDR3 DNA reads TGTGCCAGCAGCACTCCGGGACAGGGGACTAGCGGGAGGGAGTTCTTC. It yields the protein CASSTPGQGTSGREFF.

This chain joins TRBV10-2 and TRBJ1-3; unclear D gene. V lost 8 bases and J lost 3, with 11 bases in between. CDR3 size: 13 residues. Germline CDR1 and CDR2: WSHSY and SAAADI. Written as DNA, the CDR3 is TGCGCCAGCTCGATTAGCCTTGGAAACACCATATATTTT. It specifies CASSISLGNTIYF.

J is TRBJ2-1 and V is TRBV6-5, with 13 bases fitting TRBD2. The CDR3 loop spans 15 amino acids. V trimming: 6 bases; J trimming: 12 bases; junction bases outside the gene matches: 11. Germline CDR1 MNHEY, CDR2 SVGAGI. CDR3 sequence: CASRMGLAGSQRQFF. CDR3 coding DNA: TGTGCCAGCAGGATGGGACTAGCGGGGTCCCAGAGGCAGTTCTTC.

In its sample, this clone was seen once. The chain joins TRBV10-3 to TRBJ1-1, with D perhaps TRBD1 (6 bases). Trimming cost V 5 bases and J 11 bases, with 21 bases left between them. Per the germline V gene, CDR1 is ENHRY and CDR2 is SYGVKD. This CDR3 region has 14 residues. The CDR3 region is CAISPSGASGEAFF. In DNA, the CDR3 is TGTGCCATCAGTCCTTCGGGGGCCTCGGGTGAGGCTTTCTTT.

V is TRBV5-1 and J is TRBJ1-5, with D possibly TRBD1 on 5 matching bases. The CDR3 runs 15 residues. CDR1 SGHRS and CDR2 YFSETQ come from the germline V gene. The V gene lost 4 bases and the J gene lost 1 base, with 12 bases spanning the gap. For the CDR3, the DNA is TGCGCCAGCAGCCCCTGGGGGGGAAGCAATCAGCCCCAGCATTTT. It specifies CASSPWGGSNQPQHF.

In this sample, this clone turned up once. The chain recombines TRBV28 with TRBJ1-4; the match to TRBD1 covers 7 bases. Trimming removed 8 bases from V and 6 bases from J; junction bases left unmatched: 12. CDR1 MDHEN and CDR2 SYDVKM come from the germline V gene. This CDR3 region has 15 residues. Here the CDR3 DNA reads TGTGCCAGCCGACCAAGACAGGGCAGATATGAAAAACTGTTTTTT. Its protein product is CASRPRQGRYEKLFF. Filled out from reference TRBV28 and TRBJ1-4, the complete variable domain reads DVKVTQSSRYLVKRTGEKVFLECVQDMDHENMFWYRQDPGLGLRLIYFSYDVKMKEKGDIPEGYSVSREKKERFSLILESASTNQTSMYLCASRPRQGRYEKLFFGSGTQLSVL.

The chain joins TRBV13 to TRBJ1-4; D unresolved. Germline-derived CDR1 and CDR2 are PRHDT and FYEKMQ (reference sequence). CDR3 length equals 11 residues. The V end lost 0 bases, the J end lost 8 bases, and 1 base lay between the germline ends. CDR3 nucleotide sequence: TGTGCCAGCAGCTTAGGAGAAAAACTGTTTTTT. Protein sequence: CASSLGEKLFF.

CDR3: CASSVEWAYEQYV. The CDR3 coding sequence is TGTGCCAGCAGCGTCGAATGGGCCTACGAGCAGTACGTC. The chain combines TRBV7-8 with TRBJ2-7; D unresolved. The germline V gene encodes CDR1 SGHVS and CDR2 FQNEAQ. Trimming pared 5 bases from V and 2 bases from J, leaving 10 bases between. The CDR3 runs 13 residues.